This T cell receptor beta chain was identified during a study of blood T cell repertoires in COVID-19. About the study: From T cells, B-cell-depleted T cells, or PBMCs came the material, which was cDNA or gDNA.

Original methodology: It was from reference gene primer amplification that nucleated cell counts were estimated. Sequencing was performed with immunoSEQ multiplex PCR; in TCRdb, only in-frame clones are kept and a portion is missing. That table is the source of V, J and clone size, and D and trimming were worked out from the DNA. The table has approximately 58,000 clones, 75% to 85% seen once; the top ten hold 5.6%. Germline V gene data show CDR1 as LNHDA and CDR2 as SQIVND (reference sequence). The CDR3 has 13 amino acids. The J segment lost 8 bases and the V segment lost 7 bases, leaving 10 bases of the junction unmatched.

The sample consisted of peripheral blood. The rearrangement uses TRBV19 and TRBJ1-2; 7 positions match TRBD1. The clonotype was recovered from a woman aged 55-75 years with acute or convalescent COVID-19. This CDR3 reads CASNSAGGEGYTF. The CDR3 DNA follows: TGTGCCAGTAACTCCGCAGGGGGTGAGGGCTACACCTTC.